These 18 T cell receptor beta chains were all obtained from the same sample, sequenced in a study of T cells after yellow fever vaccination (dated by TCRdb to 2018 to 2020). Explained via the paper, the treatment or condition label denotes: live attenuated yellow fever vaccine strain. Libraries were prepared through 5' RACE. Sequenced on an Illumina HiSeq 2500. Using fastp at Q25 and MiXCR, TCRdb reprocessed the public reads and kept productive beta chains. Entries that share a CDR3 protein sequence are merged under the most common genes and DNA. The sample table shows some 670,000 distinct CDR3 sequences, and about 12% are seen once. About 15% of the sample is held by the ten biggest clonotypes. This material consisted of PBMCs, taken on the day of the yellow fever booster vaccination. The receptors stem from a man aged 25 to 40 who received the YFV17D yellow fever vaccine.

This sequence joins TRBV7-2 and TRBJ2-5; D is unresolved. With 5 bases removed from V and 7 bases from J, the gap between germline ends came to 8 bases. The CDR3 totals 11 residues. Germline V gives CDR1 SGHTA, CDR2 FQGNSA. CDR3 bases: TGTGCCAGCAGCCCCAAGTCGACCCAGTACTTC. Translated, it gives CASSPKSTQYF. Drawing the rest from reference TRBV7-2 and TRBJ2-5, the complete variable domain is GAGVSQSPSNKVTEKGKDVELRCDPISGHTALYWYRQSLGQGLEFLIYFQGNSAPDKSGLPSDRFSAERTGGSVSTLTIQRTQQEDSAVYLCASSPKSTQYFGPGTRLLVL.

The chain combines TRBV7-9 with TRBJ2-1, with D possibly matching TRBD2 (6 bases). Trimming left V 7 bases short and J 8 bases short, with 15 bases between. Looked up from germline, CDR1 is SEHNR and CDR2 is FQNEAQ (reference sequence). The CDR3 length is 13 residues. CDR3 in DNA: TGTGCCAGCAATAAAGGTTGGGGGGATGAGCAGTTCTTC. This codes for CASNKGWGDEQFF.

The rearrangement uses TRBV7-9 and TRBJ1-2; 8 bases align to TRBD1. V was pared by 5 bases and J by 6 bases, with 8 bases of the junction left unmatched. The CDR3 length is 14 residues. Germline V gene sequence: CDR1 SEHNR, CDR2 FQNEAQ (reference sequence). This CDR3 is CASSLDQGANGYTF. The CDR3 DNA reads TGTGCCAGCAGCCTTGATCAGGGGGCCAATGGCTACACCTTC.

The J gene is TRBJ2-7, the V gene TRBV6-5, with 14 positions matching TRBD2. This CDR3 is built from 17 residues. V gave up 2 bases and J gave up 4 bases; unmatched junction bases: 7. Germline CDR1 is MNHEY and CDR2 is SVGAGI. The CDR3 DNA reads TGTGCCAGCAGTTACGAGACTAGCGGGAGGGGGAAATACGAGCAGTACTTC. This sequence encodes CASSYETSGRGKYEQYF.

V is TRBV6-2 or TRBV6-3 and J is TRBJ1-1; the D is unclear. The CDR3 has 12 amino acids. V was clipped by 3 bases and J by 7 bases, with 9 bases between them. The V gene's germline CDR1 is MNHEY and CDR2 SVGEGT. CDR3 sequence (DNA): TGTGCCAGCAGTTATATGCGGATTGAAGCTTTCTTT. Protein: CASSYMRIEAFF.

The chain couples TRBV6-5 to TRBJ2-7; no clear D gene. Trimming left V 2 bases short and J 2 bases short, with 10 bases between. CDR1 MNHEY and CDR2 SVGAGI come from the germline V gene. The CDR3 runs to 14 residues. The CDR3 DNA follows: TGTGCCAGCAGTTACACTGTATTGACCTACGAGCAGTACTTC. This translates into CASSYTVLTYEQYF.

This clonotype occurred many times. The rearrangement joins TRBV5-1 to TRBJ2-2; 8 bases line up with TRBD1. Trimming removed 4 bases from V and 1 base from J; junction bases left unmatched: 3. The length of the CDR3 is 15 residues. Germline CDR1 reads SGHRS; CDR2 reads YFSETQ. The CDR3 is CASSAGQGNTGELFF. The DNA of the CDR3 is TGCGCCAGCAGCGCTGGACAGGGGAACACCGGGGAGCTGTTTTTT.

This clonotype was detected only a few times. V is TRBV7-2 and J is TRBJ2-5; 8 positions match TRBD2. Germline assignment: CDR1 SGHTA and CDR2 FQGNSA. The junction had 12 bases not matched to a gene; V was cut back by 5 bases and J by 7 bases. CDR3 size: 15 residues. The CDR3 DNA reads as TGTGCCAGCAGCCCCCCCTCGGGGGGGCGAGGGACCCAGTACTTC. Amino acids: CASSPPSGGRGTQYF. Filled out from reference TRBV7-2 and TRBJ2-5, the complete variable domain reads GAGVSQSPSNKVTEKGKDVELRCDPISGHTALYWYRQSLGQGLEFLIYFQGNSAPDKSGLPSDRFSAERTGGSVSTLTIQRTQQEDSAVYLCASSPPSGGRGTQYFGPGTRLLVL.

Many counts were recorded for this clonotype. The genes are TRBV15 and TRBJ1-3; 8 bases map to TRBD1. The CDR3 contains 14 residues. V lost 1 base and J lost 8; bases outside the gene matches: 4. Germline CDR1 LNHNV, CDR2 YYDKDF (reference sequence). The CDR3 region has the DNA TGTGCCACCAGCAGAGTCGGACAGGGAGACACCATATATTTT. It translates to CATSRVGQGDTIYF.

There are a few counts of this clonotype. The rearrangement uses TRBV6-5 and TRBJ2-7, with 10 bases lining up with TRBD2. The trim removed 0 bases at V and 0 bases at J, leaving 11 bases unmatched. This CDR3 has 19 residues. CDR1 is MNHEY, CDR2 SVGAGI, per germline. Here the CDR3 DNA reads TGTGCCAGCAGTTACTCGAGGGGGCAGTCTAGCGGGGGCTCCTACGAGCAGTACTTC. Its translation is CASSYSRGQSSGGSYEQYF.

At least ten counts were recorded for this clonotype. The chain links TRBV7-2 to TRBJ2-5, with a tentative D call TRBD2 (5 bases). Deletions cut 3 bases from V and 5 bases from J, with 16 bases between. The CDR3 has 15 amino acids. Germline V gives CDR1 SGHTA, CDR2 FQGNSA. CDR3 protein: CASSFSSARGETQYF. In nucleotides, the CDR3 is TGTGCCAGCAGCTTTTCTTCAGCTCGAGGGGAGACCCAGTACTTC.

This clonotype was seen at least ten times. One end of the junction fails to match germline, which may point to a read error. CDR3 sequence reads: CASSLGPGGETQYF. In DNA form, the CDR3 reads TGTGCCAGCAGCTTGGGTCCCGGGGGAGAGACCCAGTACTTC. This rearrangement joins TRBV5-1 to TRBJ2-5; weak D call: TRBD2 (6 bases). The CDR3 sequence is 14 residues long. Looked up from germline, CDR1 is SGHRS and CDR2 is YFSETQ.

The chain is built from TRBV5-1 and TRBJ2-1; D is perhaps TRBD2 (5 bases). The CDR3 runs to 15 residues. V lost 4 bases to trimming and J lost 9 bases, with 20 bases between them. Germline-derived CDR1 and CDR2 are SGHRS and YFSETQ. The CDR3 nucleotides are TGCGCCAGCAGCCCTATGGACCCAGGACGGGGTGAGCAGTTCTTC. Translating it yields CASSPMDPGRGEQFF.

V is TRBV10-3 and J is TRBJ2-1; 9 bases align to TRBD2. This CDR3 is built from 16 residues. The V segment lost 0 bases and the J segment 6 bases; nucleotides outside the gene matches: 6. From germline, CDR1 is ENHRY and CDR2 SYGVKD. The CDR3 DNA reads TGTGCCATCAGTGAGTCGAGGCGGGAGGGCCTCAATGAGCAGTTCTTC. This sequence encodes CAISESRREGLNEQFF.

This chain joins TRBV29-1 and TRBJ1-1; maybe TRBD1 (5 bases). CDR3 length: 13 residues. Germline V CDR1 and CDR2: SQVTM, ANQGSEA. V was trimmed by 7 bases and J by 2 bases, leaving 14 bases between them. The CDR3 coding sequence is TGCAGCGGGGAATGGGGGATAAACACTGAAGCTTTCTTT. Residues: CSGEWGINTEAFF.

This clonotype was seen a few times. The J gene is TRBJ2-7, the V gene TRBV7-9, with 9 bases matching TRBD2. Trimming took 4 bases from V and 2 from J; bases not matched to a gene: 6. CDR3 size: 15 residues. CDR1 is SEHNR, CDR2 FQNEAQ, per germline (reference sequence). The DNA for the CDR3 is TGTGCCAGCAGCTCTAGCGGGGTAACCCCCTACGAGCAGTACTTC. Translated: CASSSSGVTPYEQYF.

V gene TRBV3-1 combines with J gene TRBJ2-3; 8 bases fit TRBD1. Germline CDR1 is LGHDT and CDR2 is YNNKEL (reference sequence). V shed 7 bases and J 1 base; nucleotides not matched to a gene: 4. The CDR3 runs 14 residues. The CDR3 nucleotides are TGTGCCAGCACAAAACAGGGGGGCACAGATACGCAGTATTTT. It codes for CASTKQGGTDTQYF.

This clonotype turned up a few times. The chain has TRBV10-3 and TRBJ1-3, with D maybe TRBD1 (6 bases). Germline V gene data show CDR1 as ENHRY and CDR2 as SYGVKD. Trimming shortened V by 9 bases and J by 0 bases, and 12 bases separated the two germline ends. The CDR3 is 14 amino acids. The CDR3 sequence is CAIRGAGSGNTIYF. CDR3 in DNA: TGTGCCATAAGGGGGGCCGGCTCTGGAAACACCATATATTTT.